This T cell receptor (beta chain) was documented in a study of breast tumors, draining lymph nodes, adjacent tissues. Study results and caveats: The lymph node origin of tumor T cells was framed as consistent with a hypothesis, not demonstrated. Data fit most tumor T cells coming from lymph node, expanding in tumor.

Axillary draining lymph nodes of breast cancer patients supplied the node samples. In the case of this clonotype: The target antigen is unknown.

From the multiplex PCR reads, TCRdb called clonotypes with MiXCR, one entry per CDR3 protein. Here the sample spans 150,000 to 200,000 distinct CDR3 sequences, approximately 30% being singletons. Germline lookup yields CDR1 SGHKS and CDR2 YYEKEE (reference sequence). With 0 bases removed from V and 8 bases from J, the gap between germline ends came to 11 bases. There are 13 residues in the CDR3. The chain links TRBV5-5 to TRBJ1-1; weak D call: TRBD1 (5 bases). What was sequenced was axillary lymph node tissue. The TCR comes from a female donor with breast cancer. Some clones in this sample may be carry-over from other donors' samples. In DNA form, the CDR3 reads TGTGCCAGCAGCTTGGCCTCTCAGGGCGAAGCTTTCTTT. As protein: CASSLASQGEAFF.